Listed below are T cell receptor beta chains from one sample, sequenced in a study of vaccination and CD4 T cells after COVID-19. TCRdb reprocessed the PCR reads with MiXCR, giving one entry per CDR3 protein. Among under 10,000 distinct CDR3 sequences, about two thirds were seen once, and the ten largest hold approximately 17%. Which antigens these TCRs recognize remains unknown. This material consisted of cultured CD4+ T cells from blood, taken after SARS-CoV-2 vaccination. Receptor source: a human donor with COVID-19. Both conserved end residues are part of each CDR3. The order of the fields is clone size, V gene, J gene, D gene, CDR3 protein, CDR3 DNA. The D gene is left open where the match is weak. A clone size is listed for some rows: how often the clone was seen (once, few, many), or a class if it is expanded.

-	TRBV28	TRBJ1-6	-	CASSLLTDSLYNSPLHF	TGTGCCAGCAGTTTGCTCACAGACAGTTTATATAATTCACCCCTCCACTTT
once	TRBV28	TRBJ2-6	-	CASSFRGRSGANVLTF	TGTGCCAGCAGTTTTCGGGGACGGTCTGGGGCCAACGTCCTGACTTTC
-	TRBV5-5	TRBJ2-1	TRBD1	CASSSGGNEQFF	TGTGCCAGCAGCTCAGGGGGTAATGAGCAGTTCTTC
-	TRBV20-1	TRBJ2-3	-	CSARERWGNTQYF	TGCAGTGCTAGGGAAAGGTGGGGGAATACGCAGTATTTT
large	TRBV2	TRBJ1-1	-	CASSEVRVNTEAFF	TGTGCCAGCAGTGAAGTTCGGGTTAACACTGAAGCTTTCTTT
-	TRBV12-3/TRBV12-4	TRBJ2-6	-	CASRTTGAVFGANVLTF	TGTGCCAGCAGAACGACAGGTGCCGTCTTTGGGGCCAACGTCCTGACTTTC
-	TRBV5-5	TRBJ1-6	-	CASSLTGRNYNSPLHF	TGTGCCAGCAGCTTGACAGGGAGGAACTATAATTCACCCCTCCACTTT
-	TRBV7-2	TRBJ2-7	-	CASSLRLRSPNYEQYF	TGTGCCAGCAGCCTAAGACTCCGGAGTCCCAACTACGAGCAGTACTTC
once	TRBV27	TRBJ1-4	TRBD1	CASSLGTGPNEKLFF	TGTGCCAGCAGTTTAGGGACAGGGCCTAATGAAAAACTGTTTTTT
-	TRBV7-2	TRBJ1-2	TRBD1	CASSPPGQGFGYTF	TGTGCCAGCAGCCCGCCGGGACAGGGATTTGGCTACACCTTC
large	TRBV5-4	TRBJ2-2	-	CASSLRGVATGELFF	TGTGCCAGCAGCTTGCGCGGGGTAGCCACCGGGGAGCTGTTTTTT
-	TRBV11-3	TRBJ1-2	TRBD1	CASSSLGQGARDYGYTF	TGTGCCAGCAGCTCCCTGGGACAGGGGGCGCGGGACTATGGCTACACCTTC
once	TRBV25-1	TRBJ2-5	TRBD2	CASSSPPSGGDYPETQYF	TGTGCCAGCAGTTCCCCCCCTAGCGGGGGGGACTACCCAGAGACCCAGTACTTC
-	TRBV15	TRBJ1-1	TRBD1	CATSGRTGMNTEAFF	TGTGCCACCAGCGGAAGGACAGGCATGAACACTGAAGCTTTCTTT
-	TRBV29-1	TRBJ2-1	-	CSVVRDNEQFF	TGCAGCGTTGTCAGGGACAATGAGCAGTTCTTC
-	TRBV2	TRBJ2-1	TRBD2	CASSELGTSVYNEQFF	TGTGCCAGCAGTGAATTAGGGACTAGCGTCTACAATGAGCAGTTCTTC
-	TRBV6-1	TRBJ1-1	-	CASRVRGRTEAFF	TGTGCCAGCAGGGTCAGGGGTAGGACTGAAGCTTTCTTT
once	TRBV7-8	TRBJ1-3	-	CASAGSGNTIYF	TGTGCCAGCGCAGGCTCTGGAAACACCATATATTTT
-	TRBV5-4	TRBJ1-6	-	CASSWGGHNSPLHF	TGTGCCAGCAGCTGGGGGGGGCATAATTCACCCCTCCACTTT
few	TRBV15	TRBJ1-2	-	CATSTRGASPWGYGYTF	TGTGCCACCAGCACTCGCGGCGCCTCCCCGTGGGGCTATGGCTACACCTTC
-	TRBV20-1	TRBJ1-1	-	CTSPMNTEAFF	TGCACTTCGCCCATGAACACTGAAGCTTTCTTT
few	TRBV11-3	TRBJ1-6	-	CASNTGPNNSPLHF	TGTGCCAGCAATACGGGACCTAACAATTCACCCCTCCACTTT